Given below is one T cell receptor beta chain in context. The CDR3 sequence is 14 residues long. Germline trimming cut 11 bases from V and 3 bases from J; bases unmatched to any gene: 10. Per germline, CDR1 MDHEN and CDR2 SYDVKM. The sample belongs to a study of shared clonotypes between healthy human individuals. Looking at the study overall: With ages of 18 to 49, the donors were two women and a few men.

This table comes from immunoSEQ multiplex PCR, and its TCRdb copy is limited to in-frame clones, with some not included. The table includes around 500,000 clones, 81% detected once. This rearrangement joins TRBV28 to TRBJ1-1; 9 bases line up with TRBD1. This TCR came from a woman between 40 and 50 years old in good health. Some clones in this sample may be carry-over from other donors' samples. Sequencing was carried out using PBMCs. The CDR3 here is CAGKTGGEYTEAFF. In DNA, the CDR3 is TGTGCCGGAAAGACAGGGGGAGAATACACTGAAGCTTTCTTT.